A selection of T cell receptor beta chains follows, all from one sample in a study of identical twins. TCRdb ran MiXCR on the 5' RACE reads and lists one entry per CDR3 protein. The sample lists some 790,000 distinct CDR3 sequences; 15% to 20% were seen once. This sample was shared with a second study, whose subject was T cells expressing NK-cell markers.

What was sequenced was PBMCs. These receptors were taken from a woman aged 18 to 35 in good health. The CDR3 runs from the conserved cysteine through the conserved F or W. A D gene is named only where the DNA matches it firmly. Clone size is stated in some rows and not others, as once, few, many or a class when expanded.

TRBD2	TRBV7-2	16	TRBJ2-3	few	TGTGCCAGCAGCTCTTTAGCGGGACGGAGCACAGATACGCAGTATTTT	CASSSLAGRSTDTQYF
.	TRBV6-1	13	TRBJ1-1	few	TGTGCCAGCAGCCAAGCGGGGCGTACTGAAGCTTTCTTT	CASSQAGRTEAFF
.	TRBV5-1	14	TRBJ2-5	few	TGCGCCAGCCGGACGGTTGGGGTCAGAGAGACCCAGTACTTC	CASRTVGVRETQYF
TRBD1	TRBV7-2	15	TRBJ2-1	.	TGTGCCAGCAGCGTAACCGGGACAGGGTTGAATGAGCAGTTCTTC	CASSVTGTGLNEQFF
.	TRBV5-5	11	TRBJ2-3	few	TGTGCCAGCAGCTTGGGGGATGCGCAGTATTTT	CASSLGDAQYF
.	TRBV5-1	14	TRBJ1-1	many	TGCGCCAGCAGCTTGGGTAGGGGCGGCACTGAAGCTTTCTTT	CASSLGRGGTEAFF
TRBD1	TRBV6-1	14	TRBJ2-5	.	TGTGCCATCCGGGACAGGGGGATACAAGAGACCCAGTACTTC	CAIRDRGIQETQYF
TRBD2	TRBV6-1	15	TRBJ2-3	few	TGTGCCAGCAGTCTTAGAGCGGGAGGAGCAGATACGCAGTATTTT	CASSLRAGGADTQYF
TRBD1	TRBV24-1	12	TRBJ2-1	.	TGTGCCACCAGAGGGACAGGCAATGAGCAGTTCTTC	CATRGTGNEQFF
TRBD2	TRBV9	13	TRBJ2-1	.	TGTGCCAGCCGGTTCGGGGGGACCGATGAGCAGTTCTTC	CASRFGGTDEQFF
.	TRBV5-6	16	TRBJ2-1	.	TGTGCCAGCAGCTTGGCGGTAGGGGGCGGGGGCAATGAGCAGTTCTTC	CASSLAVGGGGNEQFF
.	TRBV12-3/TRBV12-4	16	TRBJ2-5	.	TGTGCCAGCAGTTTCCAGCGGGCGGGGCGACAAGAGACCCAGTACTTC	CASSFQRAGRQETQYF
.	TRBV2	15	TRBJ2-6	.	TGTGCCAGCACTACTACAGGGACTGGGGCCAACGTCCTGACTTTC	CASTTTGTGANVLTF
.	TRBV5-5	13	TRBJ2-1	.	TGTGCCAGCAGCCCAGGATTTGGGAATGAGCAGTTCTTC	CASSPGFGNEQFF
.	TRBV11-2	11	TRBJ2-1	.	TGTGCCAGCGATAAGATCAATGAGCAGTTCTTC	CASDKINEQFF
TRBD2	TRBV3-1	17	TRBJ2-5	few	TGTGCCAGCAGCCAAGCGTTAGAAGCGGGGGGGCGAGAGACCCAGTACTTC	CASSQALEAGGRETQYF
TRBD1	TRBV5-6	14	TRBJ1-4	few	TGTGCCAGCAGCTTCCCAGGGGGAGATGAAAAACTGTTTTTT	CASSFPGGDEKLFF
.	TRBV7-2	13	TRBJ2-1	.	TGTGCCAGCAGATCGGGACTTTACAATGAGCAGTTCTTC	CASRSGLYNEQFF
.	TRBV20-1	14	TRBJ1-1	few	TGCAGTGCACCAAGGGACGCCACCAACACTGAAGCTTTCTTT	CSAPRDATNTEAFF
TRBD2	TRBV6-1	14	TRBJ2-7	few	TGTGCCAGCAGACTGACTAGCGGACCCTACGAGCAGTACTTC	CASRLTSGPYEQYF
.	TRBV15	16	TRBJ1-4	.	TGTGCCACCAGCACCTATATTAGACATCGTCTTGAAAAACTGTTTTTT	CATSTYIRHRLEKLFF
.	TRBV5-1	12	TRBJ2-4	many	TGCGCCAGCAGCGCACAGGGTACCATTCAGTACTTC	CASSAQGTIQYF
.	TRBV5-6	14	TRBJ1-1	.	TGTGCCAGCAGCTTGGGAGATTTCGACACTGAAGCTTTCTTT	CASSLGDFDTEAFF
TRBD1	TRBV6-1	15	TRBJ1-2	many	TGTGCCAGCAGTGAAGAGGGGACAGGGGGCTATGGCTACACCTTC	CASSEEGTGGYGYTF
TRBD2	TRBV7-9	15	TRBJ2-7	.	TGTGCCAGCAGCTTAGCCGTATCGGGAGGCTACGAGCAGTACTTC	CASSLAVSGGYEQYF
.	TRBV7-9	11	TRBJ2-5	few	TGTGCCAGCAGCTGGTGGAAGACCCAGTACTTC	CASSWWKTQYF
TRBD1	TRBV7-2	16	TRBJ2-1	.	TGTGCCAGCAGCTTAGCTGGGACAGGGAACTACAATGAGCAGTTCTTC	CASSLAGTGNYNEQFF
.	TRBV9	16	TRBJ2-7	few	TGTGCCAGCAGCGTAGAGATTGGGGGGAGGAGAAGCGAGCAGTACTTC	CASSVEIGGRRSEQYF
.	TRBV12-3/TRBV12-4	14	TRBJ1-2	few	TGTGCCAGCAGTTTATCCCGGACGGTGGATGGCTACACCTTC	CASSLSRTVDGYTF
.	TRBV24-1	12	TRBJ2-1	.	TGTGCCACCAGTGATTTGGGCTGGGAGCAGTTCTTC	CATSDLGWEQFF
.	TRBV27	14	TRBJ2-7	few	TGTGCCAGCAGTTTAAGGCAGGGAGATTACGAGCAGTACTTC	CASSLRQGDYEQYF
.	TRBV20-1	16	TRBJ1-1	few	TGCAGTGCTAGAAGCGGCCGGTTGGCGGTGAACACTGAAGCTTTCTTT	CSARSGRLAVNTEAFF
.	TRBV29-1	12	TRBJ1-2	.	TGCCTCGCGGGGGGCGCGGAGTATGGCTACACCTTC	CLAGGAEYGYTF
.	TRBV20-1	12	TRBJ2-1	.	TGCAGTGCTACGAGAGAGGGACAAAAGCAGTTCTTC	CSATREGQKQFF
TRBD1	TRBV5-5	16	TRBJ1-1	.	TGTGCCAGCAGCATCCATATTGGACAGGGGAATACAAAAGCTTTCTTT	CASSIHIGQGNTKAFF
.	TRBV30	14	TRBJ2-2	.	TGTGCCTGGAGTGTAGGCAGGGAAACCGGGGAGCTGTTTTTT	CAWSVGRETGELFF
.	TRBV7-8	15	TRBJ2-1	few	TGTGCCAGCAGCGATTTCGAGGATGTCGACAATGAGCAGTTCTTC	CASSDFEDVDNEQFF
TRBD1	TRBV24-1	16	TRBJ2-1	few	TGTGCCACCAGTGACGCCGGGACAGGGACCTACAATGAGCAGTTCTTC	CATSDAGTGTYNEQFF
TRBD1	TRBV5-5	17	TRBJ2-5	.	TGTGCCAGCAGCCGACATATCGATGACAGGGTCCTCGAGACCCAGTACTTC	CASSRHIDDRVLETQYF
.	TRBV7-9	15	TRBJ2-1	many	TGTGCCAGCAGCCGCCGGGACTGGAATTACAATGAGCAGTTCTTC	CASSRRDWNYNEQFF
.	TRBV7-9	17	TRBJ2-1	.	TGTGCCAGCAGCCCAGGCCCGGGGGGCCTCTCCTACAATGAGCAGTTCTTC	CASSPGPGGLSYNEQFF
TRBD2	TRBV4-2	16	TRBJ2-5	once	TGTGCCAGCAGCGAGGGACACGGGGGGGCCTCGGAGACCCAGTACTTC	CASSEGHGGASETQYF
.	TRBV24-1	15	TRBJ1-1	few	TGTGCCACCAGTGATTCGCAAAGGGGGAACACTGAAGCTTTCTTT	CATSDSQRGNTEAFF
TRBD2	TRBV7-6	14	TRBJ2-7	few	TGTGCCAGCAGCGTTTTAGCGGGGGGCCGCGAGCAGTACTTC	CASSVLAGGREQYF